Following are 22 T cell receptor beta chains from one sample sequenced in a study of regulatory T cells in long-lasting Graves disease (dated by TCRdb to about 2021). The meaning of the sample's time point label: newly diagnosed GD, antithyroid drugs for less than 3 months. For both TCR sequencing and RNA sequencing, RNA was extracted from PBMCs in TRIzol. Library preparation used multiplex PCR. Sequencing instrument: Illumina HiSeq 4000. iRepertoire HTBI primers and Arm-PCR amplification of CDR3 regions were used to construct TCR beta libraries. TCRdb cleaned the public reads at Q25 with fastp, built clones with MiXCR and kept in-frame beta chains. Rows matching on CDR3 protein sequence are summarized as one entry with the most common DNA and genes. The sample data list about 470,000 distinct CDR3 sequences, and more than 12% of these were observed just once. About a sixth of the sample is held by the ten biggest clonotypes.

These data are also associated with another study on T cells in Graves' hyperthyroidism and ophthalmopathy.

The specimen comprised peripheral blood mononuclear cells (PBMCs), sampled at new diagnosis, from a patient treated with antithyroid drugs. The receptors stem from a woman between 25 and 40 years old with Graves disease. Donor details come from another sample of the same person, matched by shared clones.

The genes are TRBV9 and TRBJ2-2; the D gene is possibly TRBD2 (5 bases). V lost 5 bases and J lost 5, with 13 bases in between. Germline V gives CDR1 SGDLS, CDR2 YYNGEE. The length of the CDR3 is 14 residues. CDR3 protein: CASRTSPGTGELFF. In nucleotides, the CDR3 is TGTGCCAGCAGAACTTCACCGGGGACCGGGGAGCTGTTTTTT.

This clonotype was seen many times. The chain is built from TRBV12-5 and TRBJ2-7, with a weak D call TRBD1 (7 bases). With 0 bases removed from V and 2 bases from J, the gap between germline ends came to 17 bases. Germline-derived CDR1 and CDR2 are LGHNT and FRNRAP. The CDR3 has 17 amino acids. The DNA of the CDR3 is TGTGCTAGTGGTTTGGTACGAAGGGGGCGGGAAACCTACGAGCAGTACTTC. This sequence encodes CASGLVRRGRETYEQYF.

This clonotype was found many times. This chain connects TRBV7-9 to TRBJ2-5; 7 bases line up with TRBD2. Unmatched junction bases numbered 7, after V lost 3 bases and J lost 3 bases. The CDR3 spans 15 residues. The germline CDR1 and CDR2 sequences are SEHNR and FQNEAQ (reference sequence). The DNA of the CDR3 is TGTGCCAGCAGCTTCCGAGCGGGGTTAGAAGAGACCCAGTACTTC. This codes for CASSFRAGLEETQYF.

The chain has TRBV12-3 or TRBV12-4 and TRBJ2-2, with TRBD2 matching over 8 bases. Trimming removed 2 bases from V and 5 bases from J; junction bases left unmatched: 1. This CDR3 comprises 14 residues. The CDR3 here is CASSLIAGTGELFF. The CDR3 region has the DNA TGTGCCAGCAGTTTAATAGCGGGAACCGGGGAGCTGTTTTTT.

This chain uses TRBV2 with TRBJ1-3; D perhaps matches TRBD1 (5 bases). The CDR3 runs 15 residues. In germline, CDR1 is SNHLY, CDR2 FYNNEI. V lost 4 bases and J lost 0, with 10 bases in between. The CDR3 DNA follows: TGTGCCAGCAGTGCCGAGGACAACTCTGGAAACACCATATATTTT. This encodes CASSAEDNSGNTIYF.

The chain employs TRBV24-1 and TRBJ2-1; D possibly corresponds to TRBD2 (5 bases). From germline, CDR1 is KGHDR and CDR2 SFDVKD. This CDR3 is 13 amino acids long. V shed 6 bases and J shed 2 bases, with 7 bases lying between them. The CDR3 protein is CATSSGPYNEQFF. CDR3 in DNA: TGTGCCACCAGTAGCGGTCCCTACAATGAGCAGTTCTTC.

This clonotype was seen more than once but under ten times. V usage is TRBV28 and J usage is TRBJ1-5, with TRBD1 as a possible D gene (5 bases). The CDR3 contains 16 residues. Trimming stripped 5 bases from V and 3 bases from J, with 17 bases between. Germline CDR1 is MDHEN and CDR2 is SYDVKM. This chain's CDR3 is CASSIAGLQDNQPQHF. The CDR3 bases are TGTGCCAGCAGTATCGCGGGGCTGCAAGACAATCAGCCCCAGCATTTT.

CDR3 nucleotides: TGTGCCACCAGTGATTATGGGGGACAGGGAAGCACCGGGGAGCTGTTTTTT. Encoded protein: CATSDYGGQGSTGELFF. This chain joins TRBV24-1 and TRBJ2-2, with 9 bases identical to TRBD1. The V segment lost 2 bases and the J segment 4 bases; nucleotides outside the gene matches: 7. This CDR3 spans 17 amino acids. The V gene's germline CDR1 is KGHDR and CDR2 SFDVKD.

This clonotype was found many times. This chain uses TRBV18 with TRBJ2-1; D remains ambiguous. V lost 3 bases and J 6 bases, leaving 9 bases between the germline ends. Germline V gene lookup returns CDR1 KGHSH and CDR2 LQKENI. This CDR3 is built from 13 residues. The CDR3 here is CASSPSEINEQFF. The CDR3 DNA reads as TGTGCCAGCTCACCGTCTGAGATCAATGAGCAGTTCTTC.

This clonotype was observed a handful of times. Possible read error: a much larger clone is one base away. The chain carries TRBV7-9 and TRBJ2-7; D is unresolved. Germline V gene sequence: CDR1 SEHNR, CDR2 FQNEAQ (reference sequence). Trimming left V 3 bases short and J 6 bases short, with 6 bases between. This CDR3 is 11 amino acids long. This CDR3 is CASSFGAEQYF. The DNA of the CDR3 is TGTGCCAGCAGCTTCGGAGCCGAGCAGTACTTC.

This clonotype appeared many times. The rearrangement joins TRBV7-8 to TRBJ2-1; the D gene could be TRBD1 or TRBD2 (5 bases each). Trimming took off 7 bases at V and 6 bases at J, with 16 bases between the two ends. Germline values: CDR1 SGHVS, CDR2 FQNEAQ. The CDR3 totals 14 residues. CDR3 DNA: TGTGCCAGCACCCCGGGACGGGGAACCAATGAGCAGTTCTTC. This translates into CASTPGRGTNEQFF.

This clonotype was observed many times. V usage is TRBV2 and J usage is TRBJ1-5; 9 bases fit TRBD1. With 1 base clipped from V and 11 bases from J, the junction kept 3 bases outside the gene matches. This CDR3 is built from 13 residues. CDR1 SNHLY and CDR2 FYNNEI come from the germline V gene. CDR3 in DNA: TGTGCCAGCAGTGAAGGGACAGGGGTGGCCCAGCATTTT. It yields the protein CASSEGTGVAQHF.

This clonotype turned up a few times. The CDR3 here is CASKEGLTHNIQYF. The DNA for the CDR3 is TGTGCCAGCAAGGAGGGACTAACTCATAACATTCAGTACTTC. V is TRBV2 and J is TRBJ2-4; TRBD2 matches 7 bases. J lost 7 bases, V lost 7 bases, and 10 bases had no gene match. The CDR3 runs 14 residues. Germline V gene sequence: CDR1 SNHLY, CDR2 FYNNEI.

This clonotype has at least ten counts. The chain couples TRBV11-2 to TRBJ1-4, with 10 positions matching TRBD1. CDR3 length: 16 amino acids. Trimming removed 5 bases from V and 8 bases from J; junction bases left unmatched: 11. Germline V gene lookup returns CDR1 SGHAT and CDR2 FQNNGV. In nucleotides, the CDR3 is TGTGCCAGCAGCCCCTCTCGGACAGGGGGGCCCGAAAAACTGTTTTTT. As protein: CASSPSRTGGPEKLFF.

This clonotype was detected many times. The chain uses TRBV30 and TRBJ1-4, with 8 bases identical to TRBD1. The CDR3 totals 15 residues. CDR1 is GTSNPN and CDR2 is SVGIG in the germline V gene (reference sequence). V shed 3 bases and J 5 bases; nucleotides not matched to a gene: 8. CDR3 region: CAWSQDRAGNEKLFF. The CDR3, as DNA: TGTGCCTGGAGCCAGGACAGGGCCGGGAATGAAAAACTGTTTTTT.

Ten or more counts support this clonotype. The chain has TRBV9 and TRBJ1-6; D perhaps matches TRBD1 (5 bases). The CDR3 sequence is 16 residues long. Germline CDR1 and CDR2: SGDLS and YYNGEE. The V gene lost 4 bases and the J gene lost 5 bases, with 16 bases spanning the gap. The CDR3 loop reads CASSPSIQVNNSPLHF. CDR3 coding DNA: TGTGCCAGCAGCCCTTCAATACAGGTTAATAATTCACCCCTCCACTTT.

The chain uses TRBV9 and TRBJ2-7; 7 bases agree with TRBD2. The CDR3 totals 14 residues. Germline loops: CDR1 SGDLS, CDR2 YYNGEE. Trimming took 0 bases from V and 4 from J; bases not matched to a gene: 4. The CDR3: CASSVGGRGYEQYF. CDR3 nucleotides: TGTGCCAGCAGCGTAGGCGGGAGAGGTTACGAGCAGTACTTC.

This clonotype was counted many times. The chain uses TRBV6-5 and TRBJ1-5; no clear D gene. The CDR3 has 16 residues. The germline CDR1 and CDR2 sequences are MNHEY and SVGAGI. V dropped 3 bases and J dropped 2 bases, with 14 bases sitting between them. CDR3 loop: CASSYGPQWRNQPQHF. The CDR3 DNA reads TGTGCCAGCAGTTATGGGCCCCAATGGCGCAATCAGCCCCAGCATTTT.

In its sample, this clonotype was seen many times. The junction does not match germline at one end; this may be a read error. The chain carries TRBV7-7 and TRBJ2-7, with D maybe TRBD1 (6 bases). The CDR3 is made up of 14 amino acids. The germline CDR1 and CDR2 sequences are SSHAT and FNYEAQ (reference sequence). CDR3 sequence: CASSAEGQGYEQYF. DNA for the CDR3: TGTGCTAGCAGCGCAGAGGGACAAGGCTACGAGCAGTACTTC.

The V and J genes are TRBV2 and TRBJ2-7, with 7 bases fitting TRBD2. This CDR3 comprises 11 residues. Germline V gene lookup returns CDR1 SNHLY and CDR2 FYNNEI. The J segment lost 6 bases and the V segment lost 11 bases, leaving 7 bases of the junction unmatched. CDR3 in DNA: TGTGCCGCGGAGCGGGGTACCGAGCAGTACTTC. This encodes CAAERGTEQYF.

This clonotype was detected ten times or more. The V and J genes are TRBV11-3 and TRBJ1-2; 7 nucleotides line up with TRBD1. The CDR3 is made up of 14 amino acids. Germline assignment: CDR1 SGHNT and CDR2 YENEEA. The V gene end was trimmed by 5 bases and the J gene end by 5 bases; junction bases not matched to a gene: 8. The CDR3 DNA reads TGTGCCAGCAGCCGAGGGGGCGAGGGATATGGCTACACCTTC. This encodes CASSRGGEGYGYTF.

The sample holds many counts of this clonotype. This sequence joins TRBV4-1 and TRBJ2-7; 9 nucleotides agree with TRBD1. Trimming took 5 bases from V and 5 from J; bases not matched to a gene: 4. Germline-derived CDR1 and CDR2 are MGHRA and YSYEKL. This CDR3 is 13 amino acids long. The DNA for the CDR3 is TGCGCCAGCAGCTGGGGACAGGGTGACGAGCAGTACTTC. This encodes CASSWGQGDEQYF.